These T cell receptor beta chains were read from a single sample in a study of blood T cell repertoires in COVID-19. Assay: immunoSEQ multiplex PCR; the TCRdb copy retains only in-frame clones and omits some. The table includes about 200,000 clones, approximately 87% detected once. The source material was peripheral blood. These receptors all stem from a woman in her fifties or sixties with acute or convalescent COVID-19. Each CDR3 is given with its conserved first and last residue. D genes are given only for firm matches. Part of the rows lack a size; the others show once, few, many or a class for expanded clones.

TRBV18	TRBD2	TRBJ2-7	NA	TGTGCCAGCTCACCCGCTAGCGGGGGCTACGAGCAGTACTTC	CASSPASGGYEQYF
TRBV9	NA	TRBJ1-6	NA	TGTGCCAGCAGCGAGGGGGGGAGGTCACCCCTCCACTTT	CASSEGGRSPLHF
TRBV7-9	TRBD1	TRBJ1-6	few	TGTGCCAGCAGCGAGACAGGGGTCAGCAACAATTCACCCCTCCACTTT	CASSETGVSNNSPLHF
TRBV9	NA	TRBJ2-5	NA	TGTGCCAGCAGCGTAGACCCGGGGCAAGAGACCCAGTACTTC	CASSVDPGQETQYF
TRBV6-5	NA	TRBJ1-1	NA	TGTGCCAGCAGTTACTCGCGGGGGCGCGGGGCCAAAGCTTTCTTT	CASSYSRGRGAKAFF
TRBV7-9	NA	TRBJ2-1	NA	TGTGCCAGCAGCTTATTAGCAGATGAGCAGTTCTTC	CASSLLADEQFF
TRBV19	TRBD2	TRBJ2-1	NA	TGTGCCAGTAGTAGACTAGCGCAGGAGGGATACAATGAGCAGTTCTTC	CASSRLAQEGYNEQFF
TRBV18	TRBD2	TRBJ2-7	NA	TGTGCCAGCTCACCTTCTCAGCTAGCGGGGGACTACGAGCAGTACTTC	CASSPSQLAGDYEQYF
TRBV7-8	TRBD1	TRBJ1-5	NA	TGTGCCAGCAGCTCAGTAGACAGGGGCAATCAGCCCCAGCATTTT	CASSSVDRGNQPQHF
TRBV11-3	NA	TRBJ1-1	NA	TGTGCCAGCAGCATACAGGGCGAAGCTTTCTTT	CASSIQGEAFF
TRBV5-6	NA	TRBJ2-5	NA	TGTGCCAGCAGCTTTATAGCCTCACAAGAGACCCAGTACTTC	CASSFIASQETQYF
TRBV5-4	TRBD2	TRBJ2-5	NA	TGTGCCAGCAGCAATAAGTTGGGGATAGCGGGCCCCCAAGAGACCCAGTACTTC	CASSNKLGIAGPQETQYF
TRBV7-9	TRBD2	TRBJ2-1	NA	TGTGCCAGCAGCACGGGACTAGCGGGCTTAAATGAGCAGTTCTTC	CASSTGLAGLNEQFF